This T cell receptor beta chain is drawn from a study of cytomegalovirus exposure and HLA in healthy donors. Germline-derived CDR1 and CDR2 are SQVTM and ANQGSEA. The CDR3 is 12 residues long. V was clipped by 7 bases and J by 2 bases; unmatched bases: 4. Both 60 Vbeta primers and 13 Jbeta primers went into the PCR. Profiled with immunoSEQ multiplex PCR; TCRdb holds only in-frame clones, not every one. The table includes over 110,000 clones, 70% to 80% detected once. This clone was observed a single time. The rearrangement links TRBV29-1 to TRBJ2-7; 8 bases line up with TRBD2. This clonotype originated in a female donor in good health and CMV-seronegative. What was sequenced was PBMCs. CDR3 region: CSAEGLAYEQYF. The DNA of the CDR3 is TGCAGCGCCGAGGGACTAGCCTACGAGCAGTACTTC.